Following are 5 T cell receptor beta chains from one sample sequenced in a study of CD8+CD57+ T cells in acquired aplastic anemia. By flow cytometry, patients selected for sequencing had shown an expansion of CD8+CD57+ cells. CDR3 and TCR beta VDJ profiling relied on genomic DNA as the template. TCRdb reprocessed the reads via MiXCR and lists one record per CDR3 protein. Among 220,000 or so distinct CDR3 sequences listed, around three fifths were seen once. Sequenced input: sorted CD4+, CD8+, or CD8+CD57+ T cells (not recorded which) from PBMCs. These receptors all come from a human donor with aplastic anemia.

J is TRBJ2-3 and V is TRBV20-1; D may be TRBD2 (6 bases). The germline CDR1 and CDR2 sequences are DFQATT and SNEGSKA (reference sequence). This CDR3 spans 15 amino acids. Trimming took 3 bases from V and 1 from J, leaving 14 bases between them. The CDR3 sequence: CSARLPGLRTDTQYF. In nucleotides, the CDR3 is TGCAGTGCTAGGTTACCGGGACTCCGCACAGATACGCAGTATTTT.

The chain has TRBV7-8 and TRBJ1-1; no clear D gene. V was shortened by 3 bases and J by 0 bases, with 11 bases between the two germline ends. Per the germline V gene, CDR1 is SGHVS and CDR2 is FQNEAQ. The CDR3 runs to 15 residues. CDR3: CASSLGVYMNTEAFF. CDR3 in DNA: TGTGCCAGCAGCTTGGGAGTCTACATGAACACTGAAGCTTTCTTT. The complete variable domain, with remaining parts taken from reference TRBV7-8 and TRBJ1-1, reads GAGVSQSPRYKVAKRGQDVALRCDPISGHVSLFWYQQALGQGPEFLTYFQNEAQLDKSGLPSDRFFAERPEGSVSTLKIQRTQQEDSAVYLCASSLGVYMNTEAFFGQGTRLTVV.

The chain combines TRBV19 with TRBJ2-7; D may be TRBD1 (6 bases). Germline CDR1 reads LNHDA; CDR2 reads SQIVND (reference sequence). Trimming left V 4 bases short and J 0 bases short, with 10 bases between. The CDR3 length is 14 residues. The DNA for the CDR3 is TGTGCCAGTAGTACCAACAGGGACTCCTACGAGCAGTACTTC. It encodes CASSTNRDSYEQYF.

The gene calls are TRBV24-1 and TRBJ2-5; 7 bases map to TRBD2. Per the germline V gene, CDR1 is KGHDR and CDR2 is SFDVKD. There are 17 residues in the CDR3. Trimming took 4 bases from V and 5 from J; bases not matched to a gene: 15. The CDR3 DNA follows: TGTGCCACCAGTGACCCTGTAGGGGCAGGGCGGGGGGAGACCCAGTACTTC. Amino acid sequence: CATSDPVGAGRGETQYF.

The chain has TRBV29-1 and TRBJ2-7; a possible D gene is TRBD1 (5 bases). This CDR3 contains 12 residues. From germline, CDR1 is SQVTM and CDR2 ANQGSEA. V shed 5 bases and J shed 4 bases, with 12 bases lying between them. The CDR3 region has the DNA TGCAGCGTTTTGACAGCCGAGTACGAGCAGTACTTC. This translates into CSVLTAEYEQYF.